Following are 29 T cell receptor beta chains from one sample sequenced in a study of blood T cell repertoires in COVID-19. Repertoires were generated with immunoSEQ multiplex PCR, while TCRdb's copy carries only in-frame clones and drops some. This table has roughly 260,000 clones, more than 85% appearing once. Material: peripheral blood. These receptors all come from a person in their late teens or twenties with COVID-19, enrolled during active disease.

This chain links TRBV5-1 with TRBJ2-5; D gene ambiguous. Per germline, CDR1 SGHRS and CDR2 YFSETQ. V gave up 7 bases and J gave up 2 bases, with 12 bases separating them. The CDR3 sequence is 13 residues long. The CDR3 DNA reads as TGCGCCAGCCAAACTACGATGCAAGAGACCCAGTACTTC. Amino acid sequence: CASQTTMQETQYF.

V is TRBV21-1 and J is TRBJ1-5; whether TRBD1, the table's D call, matches the DNA was not checked. TRBV21-1 corresponds to a pseudogene. This CDR3 is built from 16 residues. This CDR3 is CASSKFGTGVNQPQHF. DNA of the CDR3: TGTGCCAGCAGCAAATTTGGTACAGGGGTGAATCAGCCCCAGCATTTT.

V is TRBV18 and J is TRBJ1-6, with TRBD1 matching 7 bases. Germline assignment: CDR1 KGHSH and CDR2 LQKENI. J lost 8 bases, V lost 3 bases, and 4 bases had no gene match. CDR3 length: 14 amino acids. The CDR3 protein is CASSPTTGDSPLHF. The CDR3 bases are TGTGCCAGCTCACCCACTACAGGGGATTCACCCCTCCACTTT. The variable domain in full, with the rest retrieved from reference TRBV18 and TRBJ1-6, is NAGVMQNPRHLVRRRGQEARLRCSPMKGHSHVYWYRQLPEEGLKFMVYLQKENIIDESGMPKERFSAEFPKEGPSILRIQQVVRGDSAAYFCASSPTTGDSPLHFGNGTRLTVT.

This chain uses TRBV7-2 with TRBJ1-4, with D unclear. Deletions cut 5 bases from V and 4 bases from J, with 8 bases between. Germline V gives CDR1 SGHTA, CDR2 FQGNSA. This CDR3 contains 13 residues. The CDR3 spells CASSDGLNEKLFF. Here the CDR3 DNA reads TGTGCCAGCAGCGACGGACTTAATGAAAAACTGTTTTTT.

The V call is TRBV5-4, the J call TRBJ2-7, with 8 bases matching TRBD1. J was trimmed by 5 bases and V by 3 bases; bases with no gene match: 7. This CDR3 has 14 residues. CDR1 is SGHNT, CDR2 YYREEE, per germline (reference sequence). The CDR3 here is CASSSTGDANEQYF. The CDR3 DNA is TGTGCCAGCAGCTCGACAGGGGATGCCAACGAGCAGTACTTC.

This chain uses TRBV7-9 with TRBJ2-7; TRBD1 might be the D (6 bases). The CDR3 sequence is 13 residues long. The V and J ends lost 5 bases and 7 bases respectively, with 15 bases between them. Germline values: CDR1 SEHNR, CDR2 FQNEAQ (reference sequence). CDR3 residues: CASSRGSPMEQYF. The CDR3 DNA is TGTGCCAGCAGCAGGGGGTCCCCTATGGAGCAGTACTTC.

The chain uses TRBV6-1 and TRBJ2-1, with TRBD2 matching 7 bases. Germline V gene sequence: CDR1 MNHNS, CDR2 SASEGT. V dropped 3 bases and J dropped 3; count of bases not matched to a gene: 5. This CDR3 contains 15 residues. CDR3: CASSDLAGDYNEQFF. The CDR3 DNA sequence: TGTGCCAGCAGTGATCTTGCGGGAGACTACAATGAGCAGTTCTTC.

This sequence joins TRBV4-1 and TRBJ2-7, with 10 bases aligning to TRBD1. The junction had 7 bases not matched to a gene; V was cut back by 4 bases and J by 4 bases. CDR1 is MGHRA and CDR2 is YSYEKL in the germline V gene. The CDR3 runs 15 residues. The CDR3 region has the DNA TGCGCCAGCAGCCCCCCGGGACAGGGGCAATACGAGCAGTACTTC. Translation gives CASSPPGQGQYEQYF.

The chain recombines TRBV18 with TRBJ1-5; 11 bases align to TRBD1. Losses at the gene ends were 3 bases for V and 7 bases for J; bases not matched to a gene: 5. Germline values: CDR1 KGHSH, CDR2 LQKENI. The CDR3 length is 15 residues. The CDR3 protein is CASSPPGQGGQPQHF. In DNA, the CDR3 is TGTGCCAGCTCACCGCCGGGACAGGGGGGCCAGCCCCAGCATTTT.

V is TRBV5-1 and J is TRBJ2-5; D not certain. CDR3 length equals 14 residues. Germline V CDR1 and CDR2: SGHRS, YFSETQ. V was cut by 0 bases and J by 4 bases, with 10 bases left in between. CDR3 region: CASSLDFARETQYF. CDR3 nucleotide sequence: TGCGCCAGCAGCTTGGATTTTGCGCGAGAGACCCAGTACTTC.

The chain carries TRBV5-6 and TRBJ1-2; 7 nucleotides align to TRBD1. J lost 2 bases, V lost 0 bases, and 1 base had no gene match. This CDR3 has 14 amino acids. Germline CDR1 reads SGHDT; CDR2 reads YYEEEE. The CDR3 DNA follows: TGTGCCAGCAGCTTGGGCAGGGGGAACTATGGCTACACCTTC. Translating gives CASSLGRGNYGYTF.

V usage is TRBV7-6 and J usage is TRBJ2-2; D gene unclear. This CDR3 is built from 16 residues. V gave up 1 base and J gave up 3 bases, with 12 bases separating them. Germline V gives CDR1 SGHVS, CDR2 FNYEAQ. The CDR3 sequence: CASSLVAPGYTGELFF. The CDR3 DNA is TGTGCCAGCAGCTTAGTGGCCCCCGGGTACACCGGGGAGCTGTTTTTT. Drawing the rest from reference TRBV7-6 and TRBJ2-2, the complete variable domain is GAGVSQSPRYKVTKRGQDVALRCDPISGHVSLYWYRQALGQGPEFLTYFNYEAQQDKSGLPNDRFSAERPEGSISTLTIQRTEQRDSAMYRCASSLVAPGYTGELFFGEGSRLTVL.

The chain has TRBV29-1 and TRBJ2-1; D gene unclear. CDR1 and CDR2 (germline): SQVTM, ANQGSEA. CDR3 length equals 13 residues. Trimming stripped 4 bases from V and 0 bases from J, with 7 bases between. DNA for the CDR3: TGCAGCGTTGGCGCGAGCTCCTACAATGAGCAGTTCTTC. Protein sequence: CSVGASSYNEQFF.

The chain links TRBV29-1 to TRBJ1-3; unclear D gene. The length of the CDR3 is 14 residues. Germline V gene sequence: CDR1 SQVTM, CDR2 ANQGSEA. Trimming removed 4 bases at V and 0 bases at J, with 10 bases between. This CDR3 is CSVVLALSGNTIYF. In DNA form, the CDR3 reads TGCAGCGTTGTTCTGGCCCTCTCTGGAAACACCATATATTTT.

The rearrangement uses TRBV9 and TRBJ1-1, with 8 bases that match TRBD1. CDR3 size: 17 residues. Germline CDR1 and CDR2: SGDLS and YYNGEE. The junction had 7 bases not matched to a gene; V was cut back by 0 bases and J by 0 bases. The chain's CDR3 is CASSVGTGGMVNTEAFF. Written as DNA, the CDR3 is TGTGCCAGCAGCGTAGGAACAGGGGGTATGGTGAACACTGAAGCTTTCTTT.

In regard to this clone: Distinct nucleotide sequences in the sample also encode this CDR3. The chain is built from TRBV28 and TRBJ1-5; D is perhaps TRBD1 (5 bases). The germline V gene has CDR1 MDHEN and CDR2 SYDVKM. V gave up 2 bases and J gave up 7 bases, with 6 bases separating them. The CDR3 loop spans 12 amino acids. CDR3 coding DNA: TGTGCCAGCAGTTTAGCAGGGCAGCCCCAGCATTTT. The encoded protein is CASSLAGQPQHF.

The rearrangement uses TRBV3-1 (or the pseudogene TRBV3-2) and TRBJ2-1; D uncertain. This CDR3 is 14 amino acids long. The germline gives CDR1 LGHDT, CDR2 YNNKEL (reference sequence). Between the trimmed V and J ends, which lost 2 bases and 4 bases, there was a span of 9 bases. CDR3 coding DNA: TGTGCCAGCAGCCAACCTGAGCGTTACAATGAGCAGTTCTTC. This translates into CASSQPERYNEQFF.

The chain combines TRBV5-6 with TRBJ2-7; D perhaps matches TRBD2 (6 bases). CDR1 and CDR2 (germline): SGHDT, YYEEEE. The germline V and J ends were trimmed by 7 bases and 4 bases, with 12 bases remaining between them. This CDR3 region has 12 residues. DNA for the CDR3: TGTGCCAGCCTCTCTGGGGGGTACGAGCAGTACTTC. Translation: CASLSGGYEQYF.

Written as DNA, the CDR3 is TGTGCCAGCAGCCCAGACAGGGCTCTGGGAGCCATGAACACTGAAGCTTTCTTT. Its protein is CASSPDRALGAMNTEAFF. This chain connects TRBV2 to TRBJ1-1, with 7 bases that match TRBD1. The CDR3 covers 18 residues. The trim removed 6 bases at V and 0 bases at J, leaving 16 bases unmatched. Germline V CDR1 and CDR2: SNHLY, FYNNEI.

This clone was detected only a few times. The chain carries TRBV24-1 and TRBJ1-1; D perhaps matches TRBD1 (6 bases). Deletions cut 7 bases from V and 8 bases from J, with 10 bases between. CDR3 size: 11 residues. Germline-derived CDR1 and CDR2 are KGHDR and SFDVKD. This chain's CDR3 is CATSSQGEAFF. CDR3 coding DNA: TGTGCCACCAGCTCACAGGGAGAAGCTTTCTTT.

This rearrangement joins TRBV19 to TRBJ1-6, with TRBD1 as a possible D gene (6 bases). Trimming took 3 bases from V and 7 from J, leaving 13 bases between them. CDR3 size: 15 residues. Germline CDR1 and CDR2: LNHDA and SQIVND (reference sequence). DNA of the CDR3: TGTGCCAGTAGTATTCATACAGGGAGCAATTCACCCCTCCACTTT. Amino acid sequence: CASSIHTGSNSPLHF.

The V call is TRBV24-1, the J call TRBJ2-2; D ambiguous. The CDR3 contains 14 residues. Germline V gene lookup returns CDR1 KGHDR and CDR2 SFDVKD. Between the trimmed V and J ends, which lost 4 bases and 4 bases, there was a span of 9 bases. The chain's CDR3 is CATSEQIATGELFF. The CDR3 nucleotides read TGTGCCACCAGTGAGCAGATCGCCACCGGGGAGCTGTTTTTT.

The CDR3 is CAIGREIRNEQFF. CDR3 bases: TGTGCCATAGGGCGGGAAATACGCAATGAGCAGTTCTTC. This rearrangement joins TRBV10-3 to TRBJ2-1, with D possibly being TRBD2 (6 bases). The CDR3 sequence is 13 residues long. Trimming took 9 bases from V and 6 from J, leaving 15 bases between them. CDR1 and CDR2 (germline): ENHRY, SYGVKD.

The V call is TRBV5-4, the J call TRBJ1-2, with D hard to call. The V gene's germline CDR1 is SGHNT and CDR2 YYREEE (reference sequence). This CDR3 has 11 amino acids. Trimming took off 2 bases at V and 7 bases at J, with 6 bases between the two ends. The CDR3 DNA follows: TGTGCCAGCAGCTTTGGGCTTGGCTACACCTTC. Translation gives CASSFGLGYTF. Combining the CDR3 with reference TRBV5-4 and TRBJ1-2 gives the whole variable domain ETGVTQSPTHLIKTRGQQVTLRCSSQSGHNTVSWYQQALGQGPQFIFQYYREEENGRGNFPPRFSGLQFPNYSSELNVNALELDDSALYLCASSFGLGYTFGSGTRLTVV.

The rearrangement links TRBV7-2 to TRBJ2-5, with D possibly matching TRBD1 (6 bases). Germline V gene data show CDR1 as SGHTA and CDR2 as FQGNSA. The CDR3 spans 14 residues. Trimming took off 0 bases at V and 3 bases at J, with 8 bases between the two ends. The CDR3 loop reads CASSLAAGEETQYF. CDR3 sequence (DNA): TGTGCCAGCAGCTTAGCGGCAGGGGAAGAGACCCAGTACTTC.

The V call is TRBV5-6, the J call TRBJ2-3; the match to TRBD2 covers 11 bases. The germline V gene encodes CDR1 SGHDT and CDR2 YYEEEE. V was clipped by 5 bases and J by 5 bases; unmatched bases: 10. This CDR3 comprises 16 residues. CDR3 DNA: TGTGCCAGCAGGTCACTAGCGGGAGACAGATTAGATACGCAGTATTTT. It is translated as CASRSLAGDRLDTQYF.

The chain recombines TRBV11-2 with TRBJ1-1; D possibly corresponds to TRBD1 (6 bases). CDR3 length: 14 amino acids. Germline values: CDR1 SGHAT, CDR2 FQNNGV. Trimming pared 0 bases from V and 9 bases from J, leaving 14 bases between. The CDR3 bases are TGTGCCAGCAGCTTAGAGGCTACAGGGACCCAAGCTTTCTTT. It translates to CASSLEATGTQAFF.

The count of this clone is one. This chain links TRBV28 with TRBJ1-2; D unclear. This CDR3 comprises 11 residues. Between the trimmed V and J ends, which lost 11 bases and 8 bases, there was a span of 15 bases. The germline CDR1 and CDR2 sequences are MDHEN and SYDVKM. In DNA form, the CDR3 reads TGTGCCGGCCGGGGAATTGAGGGCTACACCTTC. Translation gives CAGRGIEGYTF.

The chain combines TRBV24-1 with TRBJ2-1; TRBD2 matches at 9 bases. The CDR3 is 14 residues long. V shed 5 bases and J 8 bases; nucleotides not matched to a gene: 6. Germline V lookup: CDR1 KGHDR, CDR2 SFDVKD. The CDR3 here is CATSVAGDADEQFF. The CDR3 DNA reads TGTGCCACCAGTGTAGCGGGAGACGCGGATGAGCAGTTCTTC.